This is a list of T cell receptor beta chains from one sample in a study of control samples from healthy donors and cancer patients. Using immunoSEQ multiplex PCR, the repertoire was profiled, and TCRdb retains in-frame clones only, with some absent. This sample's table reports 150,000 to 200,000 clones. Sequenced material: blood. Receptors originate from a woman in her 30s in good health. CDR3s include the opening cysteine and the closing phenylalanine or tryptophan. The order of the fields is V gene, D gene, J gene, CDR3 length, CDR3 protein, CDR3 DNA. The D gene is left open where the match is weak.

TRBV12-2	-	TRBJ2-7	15	CASRLGRGTPYEQYF	TGTGCAAGTCGCTTAGGCCGGGGAACTCCCTACGAGCAGTACTTC
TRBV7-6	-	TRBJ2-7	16	CASSPLGGTSSYEQYF	TGTGCCAGCAGCCCCCTAGGGGGGACATCATCCTACGAGCAGTACTTC
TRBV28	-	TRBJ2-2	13	CASSLSGTGELFF	TGTGCCAGCAGTTTATCGGGAACCGGGGAGCTGTTTTTT
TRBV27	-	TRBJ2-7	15	CASSLTAGALREQYF	TGTGCCAGCAGTTTAACGGCGGGGGCCCTACGGGAGCAGTACTTC
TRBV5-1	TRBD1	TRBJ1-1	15	CASSSDRGLETEAFF	TGCGCCAGCAGCTCGGACAGGGGGCTTGAGACTGAAGCTTTCTTT
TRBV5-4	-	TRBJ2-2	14	CASSLDGGAGELFF	TGTGCCAGCAGCTTGGATGGGGGCGCCGGGGAGCTGTTTTTT
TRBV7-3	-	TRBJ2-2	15	CASTARGNAGGELFF	TGTGCCAGCACCGCACGGGGCAATGCAGGCGGGGAGCTGTTTTTT
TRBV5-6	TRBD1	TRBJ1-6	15	CASSLRPGGGSPLHF	TGTGCCAGCAGCTTGAGGCCAGGGGGGGGGTCACCCCTCCACTTT
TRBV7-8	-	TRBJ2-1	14	CASSLAGAYNEQFF	TGTGCCAGCAGCTTAGCGGGGGCGTACAATGAGCAGTTCTTC
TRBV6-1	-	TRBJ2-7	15	CASSEIRTAGYEQYF	TGTGCCAGCAGTGAAATCAGGACAGCGGGCTACGAGCAGTACTTC
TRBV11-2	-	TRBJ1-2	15	CASSLAAGDLQGYTF	TGTGCCAGCAGCTTAGCAGCCGGGGATCTACAGGGCTACACCTTC
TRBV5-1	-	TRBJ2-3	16	CASSLLLGGGTDTQYF	TGCGCCAGCAGCTTGCTATTGGGCGGAGGCACAGATACGCAGTATTTT
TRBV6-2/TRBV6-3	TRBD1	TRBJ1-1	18	CASSYSGTGAIWGTEAFF	TGTGCCAGCAGTTACTCCGGGACAGGGGCAATCTGGGGCACTGAAGCTTTCTTT
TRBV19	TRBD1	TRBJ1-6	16	CASSYTGDTYNSPLHF	TGTGCCAGTAGTTACACAGGGGACACCTATAATTCACCCCTCCACTTT
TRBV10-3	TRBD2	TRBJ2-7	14	CAISISGGPDEQYF	TGTGCCATCAGCATTAGCGGGGGGCCGGACGAGCAGTACTTC
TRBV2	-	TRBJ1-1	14	CASSDEGPRREAFF	TGTGCCAGCAGTGATGAAGGGCCCAGGCGGGAAGCTTTCTTT
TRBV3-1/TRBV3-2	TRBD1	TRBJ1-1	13	CASSQEGQGLAFF	TGTGCCAGCAGCCAAGAAGGACAGGGGTTAGCTTTCTTT
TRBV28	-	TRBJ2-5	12	CASRRDFETQYF	TGTGCCAGCAGGAGGGATTTTGAGACCCAGTACTTC
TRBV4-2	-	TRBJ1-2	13	CASSQDVAYGYTF	TGTGCCAGCAGCCAAGATGTGGCCTATGGCTACACCTTC
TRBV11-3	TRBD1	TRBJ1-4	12	CASIPGGEKLFF	TGTGCCAGCATCCCAGGGGGTGAAAAACTGTTTTTT
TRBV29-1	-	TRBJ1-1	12	CSVVRSYTEAFF	TGCAGCGTTGTTCGGAGTTACACTGAAGCTTTCTTT
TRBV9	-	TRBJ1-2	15	CASSVATAGDGGYTF	TGTGCCAGCAGCGTAGCTACGGCAGGGGATGGTGGCTACACCTTC
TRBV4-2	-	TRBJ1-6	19	CASSQVPGPNSVRASPLHF	TGTGCCAGCAGCCAAGTCCCTGGCCCTAACAGTGTCAGGGCTTCACCCCTCCACTTT